Described below is a single T cell receptor beta chain sequence and its context. Its antigen is not yet known. No much larger clonotype is one base removed from it; base qualities were not supplied. The collaborating institutions used their own protocols to collect whole blood in K2EDTA tubes. Collaborator samples were shipped for TCRbeta analysis as frozen whole blood, isolated PBMCs, or DNA extracted from either sample type. This sample was taken from a study of blood T cell repertoires in COVID-19 (dated by TCRdb to 2018 to 2021). Notes on the research overall: The collaborator samples originated in the United States, Italy and Spain and spanned the acute and convalescent phases of COVID-19. Where available, HLA class I and class II types were taken from metadata supplied by the sample provider and were not determined by assay-based typing. The samples were drawn from the first 160 participants of the ongoing ImmuneRACE study and from about 1,200 subjects provided by 6 global collaborators. A de-identified subject ID, COVID-19 status, age in years and sex were almost always included in the sample metadata. The material from the prospective study consisted of cDNA or gDNA derived from T cells, B-cell-depleted T cells, or PBMCs. Subjects who had been exposed to COVID-19, were actively infected with it, or had recovered from it provided the deeply sampled blood TCRbeta repertoires that made up the dataset. The repertoires were made available in a free public database intended to serve as a resource for research on the immune response to SARS-CoV-2.

TCRbeta CDR3 regions were amplified from genomic DNA by means of the immunoSEQ Assay, a bias-controlled multiplex PCR. Processing in the source paper ran as follows. The number of nucleated cells in each sample was estimated from the amplification of reference gene primers within the assay. To quantify the absolute abundance of each unique TCRbeta CDR3 rearrangement, sequence reads were collapsed and filtered. Productive Simpson clonality was computed per sample as the square root of Simpson's diversity index over productive rearrangements. TCRdb holds this immuneACCESS table with in-frame rearrangements only. Some clones are missing; in checked studies, unresolved V genes explain under half, and the rest has no known cause. V, J and clone size were drawn from that table, and D and trimming were deduced from the DNA. For this sample the table gives 20,000 to 25,000 clones, of which approximately 90% were detected only once. Around 7.7% of the sample rests with the top ten.

General study outcomes and caveats: How much clinical and demographic metadata was included differed by source and by participant, and the metadata was provided uncurated.

The sequence came from a woman aged 60 to 75 with active COVID-19. Sequences were obtained from peripheral blood.

The nucleotide sequence is given as TGTGCCAGCAGTACGGGGGACAACACTGAAGCTTTCTTT. It encodes CASSTGDNTEAFF. The V and J segments used are TRBV5-5 and TRBJ1-1; TRBD1 might be the D gene, on 5 matching bases. Including the terminal cysteine and phenylalanine, the CDR3 comprises 13 residues. This entry keeps only the CDR3 DNA: 39 bases, framed from base 1. V loses 5 bases, J loses 2 bases, and the germline ends lie 10 bases apart. As encoded in the germline V gene (reference sequence), CDR1 is SGHKS while CDR2 is YYEKEE.